This TCR beta chain originates from a study of identical twins. All donors were healthy, and all were Caucasian. In this sample, this clonotype turned up a few times. Using its own MiXCR run on the 5' RACE reads, TCRdb lists one record per CDR3 protein. The repertoire includes 400,000 to 500,000 distinct CDR3 sequences, approximately 18% of them detected once, and roughly 12% sits in the top ten. In germline, CDR1 is MNHNS, CDR2 SASEGT. This CDR3 has 14 amino acids. Losses at the gene ends were 3 bases for V and 2 bases for J; bases not matched to a gene: 3. The V call is TRBV6-1, the J call TRBJ2-7; 8 positions agree with TRBD2. This receptor was identified in a man aged 45-65 years in good health. The specimen sequenced was naive T cells sorted from blood. The CDR3 coding sequence is TGTGCCAGCAGTGATTCGGGACTAGCCTACGAGCAGTACTTC. It is translated as CASSDSGLAYEQYF.